This is a list of T cell receptor beta chains from one sample in a study of CD8 T cells in ankylosing spondylitis. TCRdb reprocessed the 5' RACE reads with MiXCR, giving one entry per CDR3 protein. The sample shows about 250,000 distinct CDR3 sequences, around 32% of them seen only once. The sample taken for sequencing was blood, either unsorted or a sorted T cell fraction (not recorded which). The receptors were gathered from a male donor with ankylosing spondylitis or in good health (not recorded which). Each CDR3 is given with its conserved first and last residue. A D gene is named only where the DNA matches it firmly. Clone size is given for some rows only: seen once, a few or many times, or a class if the clone is expanded.

D gene: TRBD2
V gene: TRBV6-1
CDR3 length: 16
J gene: TRBJ2-3
clone size: few
CDR3 DNA: TGTGCCAGCAGGGAGCGGGGGGGCACTAGCACAGATACGCAGTATTTT
CDR3 protein: CASRERGGTSTDTQYF

D gene: NA
V gene: TRBV20-1
CDR3 length: 13
J gene: TRBJ2-1
clone size: once
CDR3 DNA: TGCAGTGCTAGCAAGGTTTCTTACAATGAGCAGTTCTTC
CDR3 protein: CSASKVSYNEQFF

D gene: NA
V gene: TRBV6-4
CDR3 length: 12
J gene: TRBJ2-1
clone size: NA
CDR3 DNA: TGTGCCAGCAGTGAAGGGGTCGGTGAGCAGTTCTTC
CDR3 protein: CASSEGVGEQFF

D gene: NA
V gene: TRBV11-3
CDR3 length: 17
J gene: TRBJ2-5
clone size: NA
CDR3 DNA: TGTGCCAGCAGCTTAGGCCCGGGGGGGACAGGCCAAGAGACCCAGTACTTC
CDR3 protein: CASSLGPGGTGQETQYF

D gene: NA
V gene: TRBV6-1
CDR3 length: 14
J gene: TRBJ2-3
clone size: few
CDR3 DNA: TGTGCCAGCAGCAGGGGGACTGGCACAGATACGCAGTATTTT
CDR3 protein: CASSRGTGTDTQYF

D gene: TRBD2
V gene: TRBV20-1
CDR3 length: 15
J gene: TRBJ2-3
clone size: many
CDR3 DNA: TGCAGTGCTAGTTCGGGGGGGGGCTGGGCAGATACGCAGTATTTT
CDR3 protein: CSASSGGGWADTQYF

D gene: NA
V gene: TRBV29-1
CDR3 length: 16
J gene: TRBJ1-2
clone size: NA
CDR3 DNA: TGCAGCGTGAGGTACTCGGGCGGGACGGATTTCTATGGCTACACCTTC
CDR3 protein: CSVRYSGGTDFYGYTF

D gene: TRBD2
V gene: TRBV28
CDR3 length: 17
J gene: TRBJ2-1
clone size: NA
CDR3 DNA: TGTGCCAGCAGTCCCTCCCTAGCGGGGGGCCCAGACAATGAGCAGTTCTTC
CDR3 protein: CASSPSLAGGPDNEQFF

D gene: NA
V gene: TRBV12-3/TRBV12-4
CDR3 length: 10
J gene: TRBJ2-3
clone size: NA
CDR3 DNA: TGTGCCAGCGCCACAGATACGCAGTATTTT
CDR3 protein: CASATDTQYF

D gene: NA
V gene: TRBV15
CDR3 length: 16
J gene: TRBJ1-5
clone size: NA
CDR3 DNA: TGTGCCACCAGCAGAGAGGCCCCAGGTAGCAATCAGCCCCAGCATTTT
CDR3 protein: CATSREAPGSNQPQHF

D gene: TRBD2
V gene: TRBV6-1
CDR3 length: 15
J gene: TRBJ2-7
clone size: NA
CDR3 DNA: TGTGCCAGCAGGCCGGCTGGACTAGTGCTGAGTGAGCAGTACTTC
CDR3 protein: CASRPAGLVLSEQYF

D gene: TRBD1
V gene: TRBV20-1
CDR3 length: 13
J gene: TRBJ1-1
clone size: NA
CDR3 DNA: TGCAGTGCGAACCAGGGGGCGCGAACTGAAGCTTTCTTT
CDR3 protein: CSANQGARTEAFF

D gene: TRBD1
V gene: TRBV25-1
CDR3 length: 15
J gene: TRBJ2-1
clone size: few
CDR3 DNA: TGTGCCAGTAGAATTTCGGGACAGGGTTACAATGAGCAGTTCTTC
CDR3 protein: CASRISGQGYNEQFF

D gene: NA
V gene: TRBV11-2
CDR3 length: 14
J gene: TRBJ2-7
clone size: NA
CDR3 DNA: TGTGCCACCCGTGAAGGGACTTGGGCAAATGAGCAGTACTTC
CDR3 protein: CATREGTWANEQYF

D gene: NA
V gene: TRBV7-2
CDR3 length: 14
J gene: TRBJ2-3
clone size: NA
CDR3 DNA: TGTGCCAGCAGCAGGAGGGGGTTTAGGGATACGCAGTATTTT
CDR3 protein: CASSRRGFRDTQYF

D gene: NA
V gene: TRBV5-6
CDR3 length: 12
J gene: TRBJ2-2
clone size: NA
CDR3 DNA: TGTGCCAGCAGCTTGTATACCGGGGAGCTGTTTTTT
CDR3 protein: CASSLYTGELFF

D gene: NA
V gene: TRBV12-3/TRBV12-4
CDR3 length: 14
J gene: TRBJ2-3
clone size: NA
CDR3 DNA: TGTGCCAGCAGTTTAAACAGGTACACAGATACGCAGTATTTT
CDR3 protein: CASSLNRYTDTQYF

D gene: TRBD1
V gene: TRBV20-1
CDR3 length: 13
J gene: TRBJ2-3
clone size: few
CDR3 DNA: TGCAGTGCTACGGGACAGCTCACAGATACGCAGTATTTT
CDR3 protein: CSATGQLTDTQYF

D gene: NA
V gene: TRBV6-5
CDR3 length: 13
J gene: TRBJ1-1
clone size: few
CDR3 DNA: TGTGCCAGCAGTTATCGACAAAACACTGAAGCTTTCTTT
CDR3 protein: CASSYRQNTEAFF

D gene: TRBD2
V gene: TRBV9
CDR3 length: 15
J gene: TRBJ2-1
clone size: few
CDR3 DNA: TGTGCCAGCAGCGTAACTAGCGGGGGGGCGTTTGAGCAGTTCTTC
CDR3 protein: CASSVTSGGAFEQFF

D gene: NA
V gene: TRBV12-3/TRBV12-4
CDR3 length: 14
J gene: TRBJ2-3
clone size: NA
CDR3 DNA: TGTGCCAGCAGCCAACCCCGAATGGCAGATACGCAGTATTTT
CDR3 protein: CASSQPRMADTQYF

D gene: NA
V gene: TRBV20-1
CDR3 length: 16
J gene: TRBJ1-5
clone size: few
CDR3 DNA: TGCAGTGCGTCAGAGGAGCCAGGAAGGGGCAATCAGCCCCAGCATTTT
CDR3 protein: CSASEEPGRGNQPQHF

D gene: NA
V gene: TRBV5-1
CDR3 length: 13
J gene: TRBJ2-3
clone size: NA
CDR3 DNA: TGCGCCAGCAGCTTACAGCTCACAGATACGCAGTATTTT
CDR3 protein: CASSLQLTDTQYF

D gene: TRBD2
V gene: TRBV12-3/TRBV12-4
CDR3 length: 16
J gene: TRBJ2-3
clone size: NA
CDR3 DNA: TGTGCCAGCAGTGATCGCCTAGCGGGGAGCACAGATACGCAGTATTTT
CDR3 protein: CASSDRLAGSTDTQYF

D gene: NA
V gene: TRBV12-3/TRBV12-4
CDR3 length: 13
J gene: TRBJ2-1
clone size: once
CDR3 DNA: TGTGCCAGCAGTTTAAGGGGGTACGATGAGCAGTTCTTC
CDR3 protein: CASSLRGYDEQFF

D gene: NA
V gene: TRBV12-3/TRBV12-4
CDR3 length: 13
J gene: TRBJ2-5
clone size: NA
CDR3 DNA: TGTGCCACCCAGGCAGGAAACCAAGAGACCCAGTACTTC
CDR3 protein: CATQAGNQETQYF

D gene: NA
V gene: TRBV11-2
CDR3 length: 15
J gene: TRBJ2-1
clone size: NA
CDR3 DNA: TGTGCCAGCAGCCTCCGGGCCACTAGCCCCCATGAGCAGTTCTTC
CDR3 protein: CASSLRATSPHEQFF

D gene: NA
V gene: TRBV29-1
CDR3 length: 13
J gene: TRBJ1-1
clone size: NA
CDR3 DNA: TGCAGCGTAGGGAGAACATTAAACACTGAAGCTTTCTTT
CDR3 protein: CSVGRTLNTEAFF

D gene: TRBD1
V gene: TRBV27
CDR3 length: 13
J gene: TRBJ2-7
clone size: few
CDR3 DNA: TGTGCCAGCACGGAGACAGGGACCTACGAGCAGTACTTC
CDR3 protein: CASTETGTYEQYF

D gene: TRBD1
V gene: TRBV10-3
CDR3 length: 15
J gene: TRBJ2-3
clone size: NA
CDR3 DNA: TGTGCCATCAGTGTAGGACAGGGAAGCACAGATACGCAGTATTTT
CDR3 protein: CAISVGQGSTDTQYF

D gene: NA
V gene: TRBV20-1
CDR3 length: 14
J gene: TRBJ2-2
clone size: NA
CDR3 DNA: TGCAGTGCTAGTAGTGGGCGGGGCACCGGGGAGCTGTTTTTT
CDR3 protein: CSASSGRGTGELFF

D gene: NA
V gene: TRBV28
CDR3 length: 11
J gene: TRBJ2-1
clone size: few
CDR3 DNA: TGTGCCAGCAGTTTTTTCAATGAGCAGTTCTTC
CDR3 protein: CASSFFNEQFF

D gene: TRBD1
V gene: TRBV12-3/TRBV12-4
CDR3 length: 15
J gene: TRBJ1-1
clone size: once
CDR3 DNA: TGTGCCAGCAGTCCGACAGGGCCACACACCACTGAAGCTTTCTTT
CDR3 protein: CASSPTGPHTTEAFF

D gene: NA
V gene: TRBV12-3/TRBV12-4
CDR3 length: 13
J gene: TRBJ1-1
clone size: many
CDR3 DNA: TGTGCCAGCAGCTTAACAGGAAACACTGAAGCTTTCTTT
CDR3 protein: CASSLTGNTEAFF

D gene: NA
V gene: TRBV20-1
CDR3 length: 14
J gene: TRBJ2-1
clone size: NA
CDR3 DNA: TGCAGTGCTAGGGAGGGGGTAGTAAGTAATGAGCAGTTCTTC
CDR3 protein: CSAREGVVSNEQFF